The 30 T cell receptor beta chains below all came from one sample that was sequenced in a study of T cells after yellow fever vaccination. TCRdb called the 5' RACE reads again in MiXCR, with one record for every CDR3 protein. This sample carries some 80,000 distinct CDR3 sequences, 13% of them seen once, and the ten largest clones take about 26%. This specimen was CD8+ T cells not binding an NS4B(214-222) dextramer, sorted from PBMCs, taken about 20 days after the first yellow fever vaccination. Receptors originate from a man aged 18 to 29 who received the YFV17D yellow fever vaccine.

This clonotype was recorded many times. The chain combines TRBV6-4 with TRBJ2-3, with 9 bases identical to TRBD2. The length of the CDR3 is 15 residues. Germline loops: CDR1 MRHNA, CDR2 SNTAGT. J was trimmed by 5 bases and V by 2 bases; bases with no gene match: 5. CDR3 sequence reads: CASSDGAGGQDTQYF. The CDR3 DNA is TGTGCCAGCAGTGACGGTGCGGGGGGGCAAGATACGCAGTATTTT.

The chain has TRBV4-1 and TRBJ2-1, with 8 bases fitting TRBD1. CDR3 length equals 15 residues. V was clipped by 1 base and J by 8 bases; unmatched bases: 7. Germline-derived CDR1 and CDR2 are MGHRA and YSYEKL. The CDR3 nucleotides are TGCGCCAGCAGCCAAGTCGGACAGGGACATTATGAGCAGTTCTTC. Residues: CASSQVGQGHYEQFF.

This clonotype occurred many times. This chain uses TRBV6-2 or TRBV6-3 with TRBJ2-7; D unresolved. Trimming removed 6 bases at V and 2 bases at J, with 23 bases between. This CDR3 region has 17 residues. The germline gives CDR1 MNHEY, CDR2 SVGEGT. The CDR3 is CASSYRHGGPPAYEQYV. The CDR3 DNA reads TGTGCCAGCAGCTATCGTCATGGTGGCCCGCCGGCCTACGAGCAGTACGTC.

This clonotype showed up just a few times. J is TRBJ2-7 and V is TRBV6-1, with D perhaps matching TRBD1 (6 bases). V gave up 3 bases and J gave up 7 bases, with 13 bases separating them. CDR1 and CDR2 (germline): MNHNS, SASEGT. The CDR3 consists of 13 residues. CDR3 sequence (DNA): TGTGCCAGCAGTGAGGGGACACCTACGGAGCAGTACTTC. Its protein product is CASSEGTPTEQYF.

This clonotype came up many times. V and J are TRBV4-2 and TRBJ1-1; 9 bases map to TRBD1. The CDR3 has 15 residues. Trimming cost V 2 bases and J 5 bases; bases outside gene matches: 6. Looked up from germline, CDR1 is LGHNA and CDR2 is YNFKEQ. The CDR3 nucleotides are TGTGCCAGCAGCCAAAATGTAGGACAGGGGACTGAAGCTTTCTTT. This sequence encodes CASSQNVGQGTEAFF.

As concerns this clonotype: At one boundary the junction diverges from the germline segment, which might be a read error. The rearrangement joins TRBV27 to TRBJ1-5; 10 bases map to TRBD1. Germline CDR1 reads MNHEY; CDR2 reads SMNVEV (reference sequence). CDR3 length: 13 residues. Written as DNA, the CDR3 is TGTGCCAGCAGTCGGGACAGGGGTCAGCACCAGCATTTT. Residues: CASSRDRGQHQHF.

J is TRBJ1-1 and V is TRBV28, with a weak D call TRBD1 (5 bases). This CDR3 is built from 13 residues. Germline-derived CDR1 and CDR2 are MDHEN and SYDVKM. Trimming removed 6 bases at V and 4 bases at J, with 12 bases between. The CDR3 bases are TGTGCCAGCAGCGACGCAGGGTCCACTGAAGCTTTCTTT. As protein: CASSDAGSTEAFF.

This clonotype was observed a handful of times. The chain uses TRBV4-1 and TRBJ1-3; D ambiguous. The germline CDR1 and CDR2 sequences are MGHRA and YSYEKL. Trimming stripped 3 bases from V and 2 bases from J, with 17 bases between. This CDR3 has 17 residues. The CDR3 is CASSHLADENPGNTIYF. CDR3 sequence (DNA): TGCGCCAGCAGCCACCTTGCAGACGAGAACCCTGGAAACACCATATATTTT.

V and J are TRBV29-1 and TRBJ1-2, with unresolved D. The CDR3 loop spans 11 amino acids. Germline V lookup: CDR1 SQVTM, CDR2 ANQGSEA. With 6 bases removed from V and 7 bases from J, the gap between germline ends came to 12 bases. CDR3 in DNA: TGCAGCGTCGTGGAGGAGCCTGGCTACACCTTC. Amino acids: CSVVEEPGYTF.

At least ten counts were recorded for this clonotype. The CDR3 region has the DNA TGCGCCAGCAGCCAGTATACAGGAGACTACGAGCAGTACGTC. The encoded protein is CASSQYTGDYEQYV. The chain uses TRBV4-1 and TRBJ2-7, with a tentative D call TRBD1 (5 bases). In germline, CDR1 is MGHRA, CDR2 YSYEKL. The CDR3 extends over 14 amino acids. V was trimmed by 3 bases and J by 3 bases, leaving 12 bases between them.

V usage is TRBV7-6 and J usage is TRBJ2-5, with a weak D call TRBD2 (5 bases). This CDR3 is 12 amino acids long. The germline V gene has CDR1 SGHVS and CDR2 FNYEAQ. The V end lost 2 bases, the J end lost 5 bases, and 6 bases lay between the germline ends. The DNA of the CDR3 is TGTGCCAGCAGCTTATCGGGGGAGACCCAGTACTTC. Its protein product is CASSLSGETQYF.

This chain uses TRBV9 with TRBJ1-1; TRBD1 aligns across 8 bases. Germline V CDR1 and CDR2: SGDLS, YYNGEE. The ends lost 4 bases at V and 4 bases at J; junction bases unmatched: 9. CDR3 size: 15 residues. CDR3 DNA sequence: TGTGCCAGCAGCCTCAGTGGGCAGGGGGCCACTGAAGCTTTCTTT. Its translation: CASSLSGQGATEAFF. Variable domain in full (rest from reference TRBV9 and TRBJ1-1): DSGVTQTPKHLITATGQRVTLRCSPRSGDLSVYWYQQSLDQGLQFLIQYYNGEERAKGNILERFSAQQFPDLHSELNLSSLELGDSALYFCASSLSGQGATEAFFGQGTRLTVV.

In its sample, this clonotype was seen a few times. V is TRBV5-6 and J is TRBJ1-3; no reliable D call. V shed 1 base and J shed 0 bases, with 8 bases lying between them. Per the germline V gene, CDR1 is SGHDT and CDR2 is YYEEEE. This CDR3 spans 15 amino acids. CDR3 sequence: CASSLSGFSGNTIYF. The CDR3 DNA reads TGTGCCAGCAGCTTGTCTGGGTTCTCTGGAAACACCATATATTTT.

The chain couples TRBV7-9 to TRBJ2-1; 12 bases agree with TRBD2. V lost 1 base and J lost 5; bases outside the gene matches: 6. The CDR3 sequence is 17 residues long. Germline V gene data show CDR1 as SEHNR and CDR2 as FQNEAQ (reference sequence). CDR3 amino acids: CASSLELAGGLNNEQFF. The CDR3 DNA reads TGTGCCAGCAGCTTAGAACTAGCGGGGGGCCTAAACAATGAGCAGTTCTTC. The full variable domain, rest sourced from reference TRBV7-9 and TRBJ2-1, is DTGVSQNPRHKITKRGQNVTFRCDPISEHNRLYWYRQTLGQGPEFLTYFQNEAQLEKSRLLSDRFSAERPKGSFSTLEIQRTEQGDSAMYLCASSLELAGGLNNEQFFGPGTRLTVL.

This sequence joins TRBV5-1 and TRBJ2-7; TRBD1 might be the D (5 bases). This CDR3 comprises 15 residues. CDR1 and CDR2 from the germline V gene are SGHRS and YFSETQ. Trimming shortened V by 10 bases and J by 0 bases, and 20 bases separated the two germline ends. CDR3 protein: CASGSDGRNSYEQYF. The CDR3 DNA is TGCGCCTCAGGGTCGGACGGTCGAAACTCCTACGAGCAGTACTTC.

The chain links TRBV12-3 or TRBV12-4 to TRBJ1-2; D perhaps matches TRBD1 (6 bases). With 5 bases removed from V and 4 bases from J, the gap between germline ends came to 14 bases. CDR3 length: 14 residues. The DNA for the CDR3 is TGTGCCAGCAGTACAGGGACGGGACCCTATGGCTACACCTTC. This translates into CASSTGTGPYGYTF.

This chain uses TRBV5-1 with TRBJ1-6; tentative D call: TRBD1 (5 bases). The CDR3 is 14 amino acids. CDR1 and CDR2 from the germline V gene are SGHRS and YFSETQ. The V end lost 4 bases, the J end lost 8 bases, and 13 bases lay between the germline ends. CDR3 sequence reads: CASSAGTDDSPLHF. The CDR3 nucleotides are TGCGCCAGCAGCGCCGGGACGGATGATTCACCCCTCCACTTT.

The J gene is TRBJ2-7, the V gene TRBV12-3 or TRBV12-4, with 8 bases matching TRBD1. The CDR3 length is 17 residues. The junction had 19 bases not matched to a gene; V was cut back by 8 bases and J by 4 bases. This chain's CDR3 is CASRKGTGQGGNYEQYF. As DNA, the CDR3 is TGTGCCAGCCGCAAGGGTACCGGACAGGGAGGAAATTACGAGCAGTACTTC.

The CDR3 sequence is CASTISSGGSTTDTQYF. CDR3 bases: TGTGCCAGCACCATATCTAGCGGGGGGTCGACCACAGATACGCAGTATTTT. The V and J genes are TRBV5-4 and TRBJ2-3; TRBD2 agrees at 11 bases. The CDR3 contains 17 residues. CDR1 and CDR2 from the germline V gene are SGHNT and YYREEE (reference sequence). V gave up 6 bases and J gave up 2 bases; unmatched junction bases: 11.

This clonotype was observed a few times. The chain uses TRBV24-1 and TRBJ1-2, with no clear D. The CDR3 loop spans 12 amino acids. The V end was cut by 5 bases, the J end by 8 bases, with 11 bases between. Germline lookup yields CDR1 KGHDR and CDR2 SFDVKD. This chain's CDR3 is CATSVGSDGYTF. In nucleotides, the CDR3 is TGTGCCACCAGTGTCGGGAGTGACGGCTACACCTTC.

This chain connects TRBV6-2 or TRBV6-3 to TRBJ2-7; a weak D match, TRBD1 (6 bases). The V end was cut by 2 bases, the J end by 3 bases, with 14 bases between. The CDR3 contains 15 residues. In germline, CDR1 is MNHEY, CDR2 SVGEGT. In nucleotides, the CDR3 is TGTGCCAGCAGTTACCAGGACAGTGAATTCTACGAGCAGTACTTC. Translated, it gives CASSYQDSEFYEQYF.

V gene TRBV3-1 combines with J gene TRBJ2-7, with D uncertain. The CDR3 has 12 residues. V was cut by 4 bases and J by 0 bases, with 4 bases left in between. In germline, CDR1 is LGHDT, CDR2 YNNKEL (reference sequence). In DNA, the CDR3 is TGTGCCAGCAGCCTCGTCTCCTACGAGCAGTACGTC. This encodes CASSLVSYEQYV.

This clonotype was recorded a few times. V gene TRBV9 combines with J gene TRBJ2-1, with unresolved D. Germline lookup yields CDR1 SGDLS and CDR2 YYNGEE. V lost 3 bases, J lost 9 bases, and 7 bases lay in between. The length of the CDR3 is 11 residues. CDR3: CASSGESEQFF. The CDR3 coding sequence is TGTGCCAGCAGCGGGGAATCTGAGCAGTTCTTC.

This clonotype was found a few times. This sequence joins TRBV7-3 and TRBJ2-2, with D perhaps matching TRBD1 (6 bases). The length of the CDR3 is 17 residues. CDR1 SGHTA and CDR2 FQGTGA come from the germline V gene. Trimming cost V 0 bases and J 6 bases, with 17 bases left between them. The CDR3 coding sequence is TGTGCCAGCAGCTTAACTCCCGGGACATCTAAGGCCGGGGAGCTGTTTTTT. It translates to CASSLTPGTSKAGELFF. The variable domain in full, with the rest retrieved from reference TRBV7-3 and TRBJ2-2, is GAGVSQTPSNKVTEKGKYVELRCDPISGHTALYWYRQSLGQGPEFLIYFQGTGAADDSGLPNDRFFAVRPEGSVSTLKIQRTERGDSAVYLCASSLTPGTSKAGELFFGEGSRLTVL.

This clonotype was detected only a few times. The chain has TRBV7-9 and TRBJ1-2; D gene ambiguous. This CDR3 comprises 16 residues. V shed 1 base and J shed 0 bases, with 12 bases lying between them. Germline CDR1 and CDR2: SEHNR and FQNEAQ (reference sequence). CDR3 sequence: CASSLEVGGPNYGYTF. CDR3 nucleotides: TGTGCCAGCAGCTTAGAAGTAGGAGGACCTAACTATGGCTACACCTTC.

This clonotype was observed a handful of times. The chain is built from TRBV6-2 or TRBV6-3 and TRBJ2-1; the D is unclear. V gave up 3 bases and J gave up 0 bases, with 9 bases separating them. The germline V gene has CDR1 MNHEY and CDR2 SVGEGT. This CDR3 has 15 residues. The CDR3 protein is CASSYFVGSYNEQFF. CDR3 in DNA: TGTGCCAGCAGTTATTTCGTAGGCTCCTACAATGAGCAGTTCTTC.

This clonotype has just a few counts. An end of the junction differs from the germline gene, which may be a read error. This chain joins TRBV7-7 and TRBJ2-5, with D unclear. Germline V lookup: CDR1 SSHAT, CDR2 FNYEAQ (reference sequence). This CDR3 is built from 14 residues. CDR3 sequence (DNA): TGTGCTAGCAGCTTCGTGGGGATATCAGAGACCCAGTACTTC. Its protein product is CASSFVGISETQYF.

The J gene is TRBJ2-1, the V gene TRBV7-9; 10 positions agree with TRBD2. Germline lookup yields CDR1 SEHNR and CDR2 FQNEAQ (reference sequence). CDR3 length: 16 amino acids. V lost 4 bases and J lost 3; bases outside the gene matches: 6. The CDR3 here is CASSSSRTSGYNEQFF. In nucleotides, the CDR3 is TGTGCCAGCAGCTCCTCCCGGACTAGCGGCTACAATGAGCAGTTCTTC. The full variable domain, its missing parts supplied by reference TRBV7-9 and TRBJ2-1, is DTGVSQNPRHKITKRGQNVTFRCDPISEHNRLYWYRQTLGQGPEFLTYFQNEAQLEKSRLLSDRFSAERPKGSFSTLEIQRTEQGDSAMYLCASSSSRTSGYNEQFFGPGTRLTVL.

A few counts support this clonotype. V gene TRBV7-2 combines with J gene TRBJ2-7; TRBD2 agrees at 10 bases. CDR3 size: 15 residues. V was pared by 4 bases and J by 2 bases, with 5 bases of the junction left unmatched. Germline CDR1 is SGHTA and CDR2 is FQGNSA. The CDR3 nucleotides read TGTGCCAGCAGCTATAATAGCGGGGGGCCCTACGAGCAGTACTTC. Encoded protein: CASSYNSGGPYEQYF.

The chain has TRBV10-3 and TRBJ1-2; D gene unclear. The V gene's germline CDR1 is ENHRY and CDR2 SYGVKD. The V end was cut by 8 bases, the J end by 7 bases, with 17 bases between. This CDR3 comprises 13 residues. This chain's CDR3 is CAIEEASVGGYTF. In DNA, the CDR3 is TGTGCCATCGAGGAGGCGTCTGTTGGTGGCTACACCTTC.